This passage covers 27 T cell receptor beta chains from one sample sequenced in a study of cytomegalovirus exposure and HLA in healthy donors. This PCR relied on a set of 60 Vbeta primers and 13 Jbeta primers. Using immunoSEQ multiplex PCR, the repertoire was profiled, and TCRdb retains in-frame clones only, with some absent. The sample lists a few hundred thousand clones; around 80% were seen once. Material for sequencing was PBMCs. These receptors originate from a girl aged 2 to 10 in good health and CMV-seronegative.

This chain uses TRBV11-2 with TRBJ2-7, with a weak D call TRBD1 (5 bases). The CDR3 covers 12 residues. Trimming pared 6 bases from V and 7 bases from J, leaving 13 bases between. Germline V CDR1 and CDR2: SGHAT, FQNNGV. This CDR3 reads CASSSRVYEQYF. The DNA for the CDR3 is TGTGCCAGCAGTTCCAGGGTTTATGAGCAGTACTTC.

Concerning this clone itself: In the same sample, other DNA sequences code for this CDR3. The V call is TRBV5-1, the J call TRBJ1-5; TRBD1 matches at 9 bases. The trim removed 0 bases at V and 6 bases at J, leaving 4 bases unmatched. The CDR3 spans 15 residues. CDR1 and CDR2 from the germline V gene are SGHRS and YFSETQ. CDR3 sequence: CASSLDGQGSQPQHF. CDR3 DNA sequence: TGCGCCAGCAGCTTGGACGGACAGGGGAGTCAGCCCCAGCATTTT.

This chain uses TRBV10-3 with TRBJ2-7; TRBD1 is a possible D gene (5 bases). Deletions cut 1 base from V and 3 bases from J, with 13 bases between. Germline V gene sequence: CDR1 ENHRY, CDR2 SYGVKD. This CDR3 spans 15 amino acids. CDR3 sequence (DNA): TGTGCCATCAGTGAGTTTTTCATGCAGGGCTACGAGCAGTACTTC. Protein: CAISEFFMQGYEQYF.

The J gene is TRBJ1-5, the V gene TRBV28; 7 nucleotides line up with TRBD1. CDR3 length: 17 residues. The J segment lost 1 base and the V segment lost 2 bases, leaving 8 bases of the junction unmatched. From germline, CDR1 is MDHEN and CDR2 SYDVKM. The CDR3 DNA sequence: TGTGCCAGCAGTTTAGTAGTGGGACAGAGGAGCAATCAGCCCCAGCATTTT. Translated: CASSLVVGQRSNQPQHF. Full variable domain (outside the CDR3, taken from reference TRBV28 and TRBJ1-5): DVKVTQSSRYLVKRTGEKVFLECVQDMDHENMFWYRQDPGLGLRLIYFSYDVKMKEKGDIPEGYSVSREKKERFSLILESASTNQTSMYLCASSLVVGQRSNQPQHFGDGTRLSIL.

The chain is built from TRBV5-4 and TRBJ2-3; 11 bases match TRBD2. Germline CDR1 is SGHNT and CDR2 is YYREEE (reference sequence). The CDR3 loop spans 14 amino acids. Trimming cost V 5 bases and J 6 bases; bases outside gene matches: 5. CDR3 sequence reads: CASSQASGGDTQYF. CDR3 nucleotide sequence: TGTGCCAGCAGTCAGGCTAGCGGGGGGGATACGCAGTATTTT.

V is TRBV15 and J is TRBJ2-1; 12 bases are shared with TRBD2. J lost 2 bases, V lost 6 bases, and 2 bases had no gene match. CDR3 length equals 15 residues. Germline V gene lookup returns CDR1 LNHNV and CDR2 YYDKDF (reference sequence). In DNA form, the CDR3 reads TGTGCCACCAGGAGGACTAGCGGGGCCTACAATGAGCAGTTCTTC. This translates into CATRRTSGAYNEQFF.

The V call is TRBV4-1, the J call TRBJ2-1; D unclear. The CDR3 spans 11 residues. The germline V gene encodes CDR1 MGHRA and CDR2 YSYEKL. Trimming removed 4 bases from V and 5 bases from J, with 3 bases in between. This CDR3 is CASSLNNEQFF. In nucleotides, the CDR3 is TGCGCCAGCAGCCTAAACAATGAGCAGTTCTTC.

The chain couples TRBV5-1 to TRBJ2-7; 7 bases align to TRBD1. This CDR3 spans 14 amino acids. Germline V lookup: CDR1 SGHRS, CDR2 YFSETQ. The V and J ends lost 4 bases and 3 bases, in that order; junction bases with no gene match: 7. CDR3: CASSPTGTVYEQYF. The CDR3 nucleotides are TGCGCCAGCAGCCCGACCGGGACAGTCTACGAGCAGTACTTC.

The V call is TRBV5-6, the J call TRBJ2-5, with a weak D call TRBD1 (6 bases). Looked up from germline, CDR1 is SGHDT and CDR2 is YYEEEE. Between the trimmed V and J ends, which lost 9 bases and 2 bases, there was a span of 14 bases. The CDR3 totals 13 residues. The CDR3 DNA sequence: TGTGCCACTAAACAGGGTTGGCAAGAGACCCAGTACTTC. It codes for CATKQGWQETQYF.

The chain employs TRBV30 and TRBJ1-1; 8 bases are shared with TRBD1. Germline V gives CDR1 GTSNPN, CDR2 SVGIG (reference sequence). V shed 8 bases, J shed 1 base, and the junction held 6 bases outside the gene matches. The length of the CDR3 is 13 residues. The CDR3 coding sequence is TGTGCCAACCAGGGACAGGCGAACACTGAAGCTTTCTTT. It is translated as CANQGQANTEAFF.

Of note for this clone: Mismatch with germline at one junction end may stem from a read error. This chain uses TRBV9 with TRBJ2-3; 15 bases agree with TRBD2. The germline CDR1 and CDR2 sequences are SGDLS and YYNGEE. The CDR3 is 15 amino acids. The CDR3 here is CASSLRTSGGAPSSF. CDR3 DNA: TGTGCCAGCAGCCTAAGGACTAGCGGGGGGGCCCCCAGTAGCTTT.

This chain uses TRBV7-9 with TRBJ2-1, with TRBD2 matching over 7 bases. In germline, CDR1 is SEHNR, CDR2 FQNEAQ (reference sequence). After removal of 8 bases from V and 1 base from J, the junction contained 5 bases not matched to a gene. The CDR3 loop spans 14 amino acids. The CDR3 region has the DNA TGTGCCAGCTTTCCCGGGGGGTCCTACAATGAGCAGTTCTTC. It encodes CASFPGGSYNEQFF.

This clone was seen only a few times. The genes are TRBV6-1 and TRBJ2-3; a weak D match, TRBD1 (5 bases). Germline loops: CDR1 MNHNS, CDR2 SASEGT. This CDR3 has 15 residues. V shed 2 bases and J shed 0 bases, with 9 bases lying between them. This CDR3 is CASSEWAGSTDTQYF. CDR3 coding DNA: TGTGCCAGCAGTGAATGGGCAGGGAGCACAGATACGCAGTATTTT.

The chain employs TRBV28 and TRBJ2-7, with TRBD1 matching over 9 bases. Germline CDR1 and CDR2: MDHEN and SYDVKM. J gave up 3 bases and V 6 bases, and 9 bases lay outside the gene matches. This CDR3 is 15 amino acids long. The CDR3 sequence: CASSPDRGRIYEQYF. CDR3 DNA: TGTGCCAGCAGCCCCGACAGGGGGAGGATCTACGAGCAGTACTTC.

The rearrangement uses TRBV18 and TRBJ2-7; 9 nucleotides match TRBD1. Germline V lookup: CDR1 KGHSH, CDR2 LQKENI. V lost 2 bases, J lost 2 bases, and 7 bases stayed unmatched. The CDR3 loop spans 16 amino acids. The CDR3 loop reads CASSPSPGQGTYEQYF. The DNA for the CDR3 is TGTGCCAGCTCACCATCTCCGGGACAGGGAACCTACGAGCAGTACTTC.

This clone was counted a few times. J is TRBJ2-7 and V is TRBV27, with TRBD2 matching 10 bases. The CDR3 covers 15 residues. The V gene end was trimmed by 5 bases and the J gene end by 4 bases; junction bases not matched to a gene: 8. CDR1 is MNHEY, CDR2 SMNVEV, per germline (reference sequence). Written as DNA, the CDR3 is TGTGCCAGCAGTCTAAGCGGGGGGGCCCGGTACGAGCAGTACTTC. It yields the protein CASSLSGGARYEQYF.

J is TRBJ2-7 and V is TRBV18; 9 nucleotides match TRBD1. Trimming removed 4 bases from V and 6 bases from J; junction bases left unmatched: 7. Germline-derived CDR1 and CDR2 are KGHSH and LQKENI. The CDR3 has 14 residues. DNA for the CDR3: TGTGCCAGCTCACAGACCGGGACAGGGTCCGAGCAGTACTTC. This gives the protein CASSQTGTGSEQYF. Based on the CDR3 plus reference TRBV18 and TRBJ2-7, the full variable domain is NAGVMQNPRHLVRRRGQEARLRCSPMKGHSHVYWYRQLPEEGLKFMVYLQKENIIDESGMPKERFSAEFPKEGPSILRIQQVVRGDSAAYFCASSQTGTGSEQYFGPGTRLTVT.

The CDR3 is CAVRGSELWTGELFF. The CDR3 bases are TGTGCCGTTAGGGGTAGTGAGCTGTGGACCGGGGAGCTGTTTTTT. V and J are TRBV19 and TRBJ2-2, with D possibly being TRBD1 (5 bases). V lost 11 bases and J 5 bases, leaving 21 bases between the germline ends. Germline V gene lookup returns CDR1 LNHDA and CDR2 SQIVND (reference sequence). The CDR3 runs 15 residues.

This chain uses TRBV4-1 with TRBJ2-5; 8 bases line up with TRBD1. The DNA end is more similar to TRBJ2-7, so the J call may be wrong. Germline V gives CDR1 MGHRA, CDR2 YSYEKL. The CDR3 loop spans 17 amino acids. CDR3 protein: CASSQVIIGQGYNEQYF. The CDR3 DNA reads as TGCGCCAGCAGCCAAGTCATTATTGGACAGGGCTACAACGAGCAGTACTTC.

The chain has TRBV5-1 and TRBJ2-1; possibly TRBD2 for D (6 bases). V was pared by 4 bases and J by 4 bases, with 12 bases between. CDR1 is SGHRS, CDR2 YFSETQ, per germline. The CDR3 loop spans 14 amino acids. CDR3 residues: CASSNRDLYNEQFF. The CDR3 DNA sequence: TGCGCCAGCAGCAACCGGGACTTGTACAATGAGCAGTTCTTC. The variable domain in full, with the rest retrieved from reference TRBV5-1 and TRBJ2-1, is KAGVTQTPRYLIKTRGQQVTLSCSPISGHRSVSWYQQTPGQGLQFLFEYFSETQRNKGNFPGRFSGRQFSNSRSEMNVSTLELGDSALYLCASSNRDLYNEQFFGPGTRLTVL.

The rearrangement uses TRBV4-1 and TRBJ2-2, with D possibly being TRBD2 (6 bases). Trimming removed 5 bases from V and 5 bases from J, with 12 bases in between. Per the germline V gene, CDR1 is MGHRA and CDR2 is YSYEKL. The CDR3 has 14 residues. CDR3 region: CASSRLVITGELFF. The CDR3, as DNA: TGCGCCAGCAGCAGACTAGTGATAACCGGGGAGCTGTTTTTT.

V gene TRBV30 combines with J gene TRBJ1-4; D possibly corresponds to TRBD1 (5 bases). CDR3 length equals 13 residues. Germline V gene data show CDR1 as GTSNPN and CDR2 as SVGIG (reference sequence). V was pared by 2 bases and J by 7 bases, with 11 bases between. CDR3 region: CAWSRQGGEKLFF. The DNA for the CDR3 is TGTGCCTGGAGTAGGCAGGGAGGTGAAAAACTGTTTTTT.

The chain links TRBV6-5 to TRBJ2-7, with D maybe TRBD1 (8 bases). The germline V gene has CDR1 MNHEY and CDR2 SVGAGI. This CDR3 is built from 14 residues. Trimming pared 5 bases from V and 3 bases from J, leaving 14 bases between. The CDR3 reads CASSDRGGYYEQYF. CDR3 sequence (DNA): TGTGCCAGCAGTGACAGGGGAGGGTACTACGAGCAGTACTTC.

The DNA for the CDR3 is TGTGCCAGCAGTACTACGACAGGGGACTACAATGAGCAGTTCTTC. Encoded protein: CASSTTTGDYNEQFF. The gene calls are TRBV7-3 and TRBJ2-1; 8 bases fit TRBD1. CDR3 length equals 15 residues. Germline V gene data show CDR1 as SGHTA and CDR2 as FQGTGA. V trimming: 6 bases; J trimming: 3 bases; junction bases outside the gene matches: 7. Complete variable domain (other parts from reference TRBV7-3 and TRBJ2-1): GAGVSQTPSNKVTEKGKYVELRCDPISGHTALYWYRQSLGQGPEFLIYFQGTGAADDSGLPNDRFFAVRPEGSVSTLKIQRTERGDSAVYLCASSTTTGDYNEQFFGPGTRLTVL.

J is TRBJ1-4 and V is TRBV2; maybe TRBD1 (5 bases). The germline V gene encodes CDR1 SNHLY and CDR2 FYNNEI. Between the trimmed V and J ends, which lost 6 bases and 2 bases, there was a span of 13 bases. The CDR3 is made up of 15 amino acids. The CDR3 region has the DNA TGTGCCAGCAGACTCAGGGTAGGGACTAATGAAAAACTGTTTTTT. Translation: CASRLRVGTNEKLFF.

The count of this clone is one. The rearrangement joins TRBV5-4 to TRBJ2-3; TRBD2 agrees at 8 bases. V dropped 3 bases and J dropped 7; count of bases not matched to a gene: 13. Germline V CDR1 and CDR2: SGHNT, YYREEE (reference sequence). The CDR3 loop spans 16 amino acids. CDR3 nucleotide sequence: TGTGCCAGCAGCTCATCCGGGACTAGAGGGGGTAATACGCAGTATTTT. This encodes CASSSSGTRGGNTQYF.

The rearrangement links TRBV7-3 to TRBJ2-7; 10 nucleotides agree with TRBD1. Germline CDR1 reads SGHTA; CDR2 reads FQGTGA. The CDR3 has 13 amino acids. V lost 5 bases to trimming and J lost 7 bases; unmatched junction nucleotides: 5. CDR3 protein: CASSPRDRGEQYF. The CDR3, as DNA: TGTGCCAGCAGCCCCCGGGACAGGGGAGAGCAGTACTTC.